The 7 T cell receptor beta chains given below trace back to one sample, sequenced in a study of CD8 T cells in ankylosing spondylitis. One entry per CDR3 protein results from TCRdb running MiXCR on the 5' RACE reads. The sample lists about 240,000 distinct CDR3 sequences; 8% to 9.5% were seen once. Source material: blood, either unsorted or a sorted T cell fraction (not recorded which). These receptor sequences come from a male donor with ankylosing spondylitis or in good health (not recorded which).

This clonotype was recorded at least ten times. This chain joins TRBV12-3 or TRBV12-4 and TRBJ1-1; TRBD1 agrees at 9 bases. Germline trimming cut 2 bases from V and 3 bases from J; bases unmatched to any gene: 10. CDR3 size: 17 residues. CDR3: CASSLRGTGWLDTEAFF. The CDR3, as DNA: TGTGCCAGCAGTTTAAGAGGGACAGGGTGGTTGGACACTGAAGCTTTCTTT.

This clonotype has just a few counts. The rearrangement joins TRBV5-6 to TRBJ1-2; the D gene is possibly TRBD1 (5 bases). V was clipped by 4 bases and J by 4 bases, with 14 bases between them. Germline lookup yields CDR1 SGHDT and CDR2 YYEEEE. The CDR3 is made up of 14 amino acids. The DNA for the CDR3 is TGTGCCAGCAGCACCCCGGACACCTTCTATGGCTACACCTTC. Residues: CASSTPDTFYGYTF.

This clonotype was recorded a few times. The chain uses TRBV7-2 and TRBJ1-1; no reliable D call. The germline V and J ends were trimmed by 5 bases and 11 bases, with 18 bases remaining between them. The CDR3 runs 13 residues. CDR1 and CDR2 from the germline V gene are SGHTA and FQGNSA. CDR3 residues: CASSQNAWTGAFF. The CDR3 DNA is TGTGCCAGCAGCCAAAACGCCTGGACGGGGGCTTTCTTT.

At least ten counts were recorded for this clonotype. The rearrangement links TRBV19 to TRBJ1-2; D gene ambiguous. Germline V lookup: CDR1 LNHDA, CDR2 SQIVND (reference sequence). The CDR3 has 11 residues. The CDR3, as DNA: TGTGGTTCCGGGCCAAACTATGGCTACACCTTC. It yields the protein CGSGPNYGYTF. The full variable domain, in which reference TRBV19 and TRBJ1-2 provide the parts outside the CDR3, is DGGITQSPKYLFRKEGQNVTLSCEQNLNHDAMYWYRQDPGQGLRLIYYSQIVNDFQKGDIAEGYSVSREKKESFPLTVTSAQKNPTAFYLCGSGPNYGYTFGSGTRLTVV.

This clonotype has a count of ten or more. The CDR3 loop is CAISEARGTYEQYF. CDR3 nucleotides: TGTGCCATCAGTGAAGCGAGGGGGACCTACGAGCAGTACTTC. This chain uses TRBV10-3 with TRBJ2-7; D might be TRBD1 (6 bases). Trimming cost V 3 bases and J 2 bases, with 11 bases left between them. Germline V gene sequence: CDR1 ENHRY, CDR2 SYGVKD. This CDR3 region has 14 residues.

This clonotype occurred many times. V gene TRBV9 combines with J gene TRBJ1-1, with D possibly being TRBD1 (5 bases). V dropped 7 bases and J dropped 7 bases, with 14 bases sitting between them. The CDR3 has 12 amino acids. From germline, CDR1 is SGDLS and CDR2 YYNGEE. CDR3 region: CASGERQNEAFF. The DNA for the CDR3 is TGTGCCAGCGGGGAACGACAGAATGAAGCTTTCTTT.

This clonotype was detected many times. The rearrangement uses TRBV12-3 or TRBV12-4 and TRBJ2-2; 10 bases are a match to TRBD1. J lost 6 bases, V lost 6 bases, and 7 bases had no gene match. The CDR3 runs 15 residues. DNA of the CDR3: TGTGCCAGCAGACCGGGACAGGGGTTTTCCGGGGAGCTGTTTTTT. Translated, it gives CASRPGQGFSGELFF.